These T cell receptor beta chains were read from a single sample in a study of control samples from healthy donors and cancer patients. Some clones are missing from TCRdb's copy, which holds only in-frame ones; the method was immunoSEQ multiplex PCR. The sample contains 400,000 to 500,000 clones, approximately 90% of which appear only once. Sequencing input: PBMCs. These receptors originate from a middle-aged man with head and neck cancer. Each CDR3 is given with its conserved first and last residue. D genes are given only for firm matches. Clone size is shown for a subset of rows, as once, few, many or a class of expanded clone.

cdr3_nt,cdr3_aa,d_call,clone_size,j_call,v_call
TGTGCCAGCAGCTTAGCTAGACGGAGCACAGATACGCAGTATTTT,CASSLARRSTDTQYF,NA,NA,TRBJ2-3,TRBV7-2
TGTGCCAGTAGTATGAACAGGGAGGTCTACAATGAGCAGTTCTTC,CASSMNREVYNEQFF,NA,NA,TRBJ2-1,TRBV19
TGTGCCAGCACGCAGGAAAACCAAGAGACCCAGTACTTC,CASTQENQETQYF,NA,NA,TRBJ2-5,TRBV28
TGTGCCAGCAGCGGGCTCAAGCAGTTCTTC,CASSGLKQFF,NA,once,TRBJ2-1,TRBV9
TGCGCCAGCAGCTTCACCGGGACAGGGAACGAAAAACTGTTTTTT,CASSFTGTGNEKLFF,TRBD1,NA,TRBJ1-4,TRBV5-1
TGTGCCAGGGTGTCGGGCAGGGTCAGCTTCTGTTCACCCCTCCACTTT,CARVSGRVSFCSPLHF,NA,NA,TRBJ1-6,TRBV11-3
TGCGCCAGCAGCTTGGGGGAGGGTTCTAGCAATCAGCCCCAGCATTTT,CASSLGEGSSNQPQHF,NA,NA,TRBJ1-5,TRBV5-1
TGTGCCATCAGTGGGGGCTCTGGGCGGGGGACCGGGGAGCTGTTTTTT,CAISGGSGRGTGELFF,TRBD2,NA,TRBJ2-2,TRBV10-3
TGTGCCAGCAGTCTGGGGACTAGCAACTACGAGCAGTACTTC,CASSLGTSNYEQYF,TRBD2,medium-sized,TRBJ2-7,TRBV27
TGCAGGCAGGAGGGGATTACTGAAGCTTTCTTT,CRQEGITEAFF,NA,NA,TRBJ1-1,TRBV20-1
TGTGCCAGTAGATCGGCGGTTATTAATGAGCAGTTCTTC,CASRSAVINEQFF,NA,NA,TRBJ2-1,TRBV13
TGTGCCAGTAAGGACAGTACGAACCAAGAGACCCAGTACTTC,CASKDSTNQETQYF,NA,NA,TRBJ2-5,TRBV19
TGTGCCAGTAGTATTACCGACGGGACCTACGAGCAGTACTTC,CASSITDGTYEQYF,NA,NA,TRBJ2-7,TRBV19
TGTGCCAGCAGTTACTCCGGGGTTACGGTCTATGGCTACACCTTC,CASSYSGVTVYGYTF,NA,NA,TRBJ1-2,TRBV6-5
TGTGCCAGCAGTCATTCAGGGCCAAACACTGAAGCTTTCTTT,CASSHSGPNTEAFF,NA,NA,TRBJ1-1,TRBV6-5
TGCAGTGCTAGTCTTTCCAACACCGGGGAGCTGTTTTTT,CSASLSNTGELFF,NA,NA,TRBJ2-2,TRBV20-1
TGCGCCAGCAGACAGGGGGCGGATAATCGCGAGCAGTACTTC,CASRQGADNREQYF,TRBD1,NA,TRBJ2-7,TRBV5-1
TGTGCCAGCAGCTTAAGACCAGCGACCCTTGCGGATACGCAGTATTTT,CASSLRPATLADTQYF,NA,NA,TRBJ2-3,TRBV7-2
TGTGCCTGGAGCGGGGGCATATATCAGCCCCAGCATTTT,CAWSGGIYQPQHF,NA,NA,TRBJ1-5,TRBV30
TGTGCCAGCAGTTTATTCAGGGGGAATCAGCCCCAGCATTTT,CASSLFRGNQPQHF,TRBD1,NA,TRBJ1-5,TRBV27
TGTGCCAGCAGCCAAGGTCCGGGACAGGGCACTGAAGCTTTCTTT,CASSQGPGQGTEAFF,TRBD1,few,TRBJ1-1,TRBV4-2
TGTGCCAGCAGCTTGGGGGCGCGAGAGACCCAGTACTTC,CASSLGARETQYF,NA,NA,TRBJ2-5,TRBV7-8
TGCGCCAGCAGCTTGGGCCTAGCGGGAGACTACAATGAGCAGTTCTTC,CASSLGLAGDYNEQFF,TRBD2,NA,TRBJ2-1,TRBV5-1
TGCGCCAGCACCGCAGGGTCCCCCACCTACGAGCAGTACTTC,CASTAGSPTYEQYF,NA,NA,TRBJ2-7,TRBV10-2
TGTGCCAGCAGTCCCAGGGAAAACACTGAAGCTTTCTTT,CASSPRENTEAFF,NA,NA,TRBJ1-1,TRBV12-3/TRBV12-4
TGTGCCAGCAGCGGGACAGGGAAGGCCGGGGAGCTGTTTTTT,CASSGTGKAGELFF,TRBD1,NA,TRBJ2-2,TRBV7-9
TGCGCCAGCAGCCAATTCGGGGGGTCCTACGAGCAGTACTTC,CASSQFGGSYEQYF,TRBD2,NA,TRBJ2-7,TRBV4-1
TGTGCCAGTAAAACTACTTACGGCGAGCAGTACTTC,CASKTTYGEQYF,NA,NA,TRBJ2-7,TRBV19
TGTGCCAGCAGCTTGGGACAGGGCACAGATACGCAGTATTTT,CASSLGQGTDTQYF,TRBD1,once,TRBJ2-3,TRBV11-2
TGTGCCAGCAGCGTAACAACTTCTATCCAAACGACAGGGGGCAGCGATAACGAGCAGTACTTC,CASSVTTSIQTTGGSDNEQYF,TRBD1,NA,TRBJ2-7,TRBV9
TGTGCCAGTAACAGGGACCCGAACGCCGGGGAGCTGTTTTTT,CASNRDPNAGELFF,NA,NA,TRBJ2-2,TRBV19
TGTGCCAGCAGCCTATCAGTGGGGACTGAAGCTTTCTTT,CASSLSVGTEAFF,NA,NA,TRBJ1-1,TRBV14
TGTGCCAGTACCAGACAAGGGGGGCTCCGGAACGCCGGGGAGCTGTTTTTT,CASTRQGGLRNAGELFF,NA,NA,TRBJ2-2,TRBV19
TGCGCCAGCAGCCAAGATCCGGGGGTGACAGATACGCAGTATTTT,CASSQDPGVTDTQYF,NA,once,TRBJ2-3,TRBV4-1
TGTGCCAGCAGCCCGAGGACAGGGGGCAATGAGCAGTTCTTC,CASSPRTGGNEQFF,TRBD1,NA,TRBJ2-1,TRBV9
TGTGCCAGCAGTTACGCCGGGGGGACTCGCACAGATACGCAGTATTTT,CASSYAGGTRTDTQYF,TRBD2,NA,TRBJ2-3,TRBV6-5
TGTGCCACCAGCAGAGATTTGACAGTTAACACCGGGGAGCTGTTTTTT,CATSRDLTVNTGELFF,NA,NA,TRBJ2-2,TRBV15
TGTGCCAGCAGACCCCAGGGGCAGGGGTCACCCCTCCACTTT,CASRPQGQGSPLHF,NA,NA,TRBJ1-6,TRBV2
TGTGCCAGTAGTATCCCTCGCTCACAAAATGAGCAGTTCTTC,CASSIPRSQNEQFF,NA,NA,TRBJ2-1,TRBV19
TGTGCCAGTAGTATAGTGGGAGGGGATCGCTACGAGCAGTACTTC,CASSIVGGDRYEQYF,TRBD2,NA,TRBJ2-7,TRBV19
TGTGCCAGCAGCCAAGCGTTAGAAAGGGTTAACGACATTCAGTACTTC,CASSQALERVNDIQYF,NA,NA,TRBJ2-4,TRBV3-1/TRBV3-2
TGCGCCAGCAGTGAGAGGGCTTCAGGTGAAGCTTTCTTT,CASSERASGEAFF,NA,once,TRBJ1-1,TRBV10-1
TGTGCCAGCAGTCGGGGACAGAACACCGGGGAGCTGTTTTTT,CASSRGQNTGELFF,NA,NA,TRBJ2-2,TRBV28
TGTGCCAGTATGAGGGACACCGGGGAGCTGTTTTTT,CASMRDTGELFF,NA,NA,TRBJ2-2,TRBV28
TGTGCCAGCAGCTCCTTGGCGGGACAGCACTACACCTTC,CASSSLAGQHYTF,TRBD1,NA,TRBJ1-2,TRBV12-3/TRBV12-4
TGCAGCGTTGAATGGGGGTCTAATCAGCCCCAGCATTTT,CSVEWGSNQPQHF,NA,NA,TRBJ1-5,TRBV29-1
TGTGCCAGCAGCGTAGGTGAAGGTTATATAGCCAAAAACATTCAGTACTTC,CASSVGEGYIAKNIQYF,NA,once,TRBJ2-4,TRBV9
TGTGCCAGCAGCCCGGGGACTAGCATCCTAGAGACCCAGTACTTC,CASSPGTSILETQYF,TRBD2,NA,TRBJ2-5,TRBV11-3
TGTGCCAGCAGCTTAGGGGGGTGGGAGCAGTACTTC,CASSLGGWEQYF,NA,few,TRBJ2-7,TRBV11-2